This T cell receptor (beta chain) originates from a study of control samples from healthy donors and cancer patients. V was shortened by 6 bases and J by 0 bases, with 1 base between the two germline ends. CDR3 length equals 11 residues. Germline CDR1 and CDR2: MNHEY and SVGAGI. TCRdb keeps only in-frame clones here, not all; method: immunoSEQ multiplex PCR. The repertoire consists of tens of thousands of clones, with approximately 90% occurring once and the leading ten covering about 15%. The sequence came from a woman aged 65 to 85 in good health. Sequenced material: blood. This sequence joins TRBV6-5 and TRBJ2-3; D not resolved. The CDR3: CASRSTDTQYF. CDR3 DNA sequence: TGTGCCAGCAGGAGCACAGATACGCAGTATTTT.